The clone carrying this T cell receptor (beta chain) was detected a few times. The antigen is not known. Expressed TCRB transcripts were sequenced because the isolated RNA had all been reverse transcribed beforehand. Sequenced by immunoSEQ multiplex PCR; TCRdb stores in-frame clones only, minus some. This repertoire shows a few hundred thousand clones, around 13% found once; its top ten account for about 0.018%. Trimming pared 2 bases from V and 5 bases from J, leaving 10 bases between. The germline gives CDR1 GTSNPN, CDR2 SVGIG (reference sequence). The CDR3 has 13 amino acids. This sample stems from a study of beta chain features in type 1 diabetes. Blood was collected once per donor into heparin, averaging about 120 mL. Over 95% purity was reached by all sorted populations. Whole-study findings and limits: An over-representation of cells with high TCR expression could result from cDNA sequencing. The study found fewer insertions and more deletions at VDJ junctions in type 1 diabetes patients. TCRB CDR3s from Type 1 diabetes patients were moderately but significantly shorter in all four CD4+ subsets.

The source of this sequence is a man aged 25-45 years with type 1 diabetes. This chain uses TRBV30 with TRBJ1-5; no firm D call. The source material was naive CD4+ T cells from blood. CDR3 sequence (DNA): TGTGCCTGGAGTAACGGGTGGGATCAGCCCCAGCATTTT. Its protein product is CAWSNGWDQPQHF.